This passage covers 14 T cell receptor beta chains from one sample sequenced in a study of cytomegalovirus exposure and HLA in healthy donors (dated by TCRdb to about 2017). Receptors were amplified or captured by the immunoSEQ multiplex PCR assay. For the multiplex PCR, a mixture combining 60 forward primers for TCR Vbeta segments and 13 reverse primers for TCR Jbeta segments was used. Here the immuneACCESS table is served through TCRdb, limited to in-frame sequences with V and J called. Missing clones are a known gap in these copies; in checked studies unresolved V genes cover under half, and the rest lacks a known reason. The sample data list 140,000 to 150,000 clones, and approximately 70% of these were observed just once. The ten largest clonotypes hold under 2.5% of the sample. The sequencing input was PBMCs. The receptors originated from a woman in her fifties or sixties in good health and CMV-seropositive.

The V call is TRBV6-1, the J call TRBJ1-5; D unclear. The CDR3 is 16 amino acids. Germline CDR1 reads MNHNS; CDR2 reads SASEGT. V lost 4 bases and J 2 bases, leaving 15 bases between the germline ends. The CDR3 DNA reads TGTGCCAGCAGTGCCCAAAACGAGGTGGGCAATCAGCCCCAGCATTTT. It yields the protein CASSAQNEVGNQPQHF.

This clone has just a few counts. The genes are TRBV29-1 and TRBJ2-3; 11 bases fit TRBD2. With V trimmed by 4 bases and J by 2 bases, 2 bases remained unmatched. CDR1 SQVTM and CDR2 ANQGSEA come from the germline V gene. This CDR3 is 14 amino acids long. Written as DNA, the CDR3 is TGCAGCGTTGGACTAGCGGGGAACACAGATACGCAGTATTTT. Encoded protein: CSVGLAGNTDTQYF.

The rearrangement uses TRBV19 and TRBJ1-6, with D possibly matching TRBD1 (5 bases). V gave up 3 bases and J gave up 9 bases, with 15 bases separating them. Germline lookup yields CDR1 LNHDA and CDR2 SQIVND (reference sequence). CDR3 length: 15 residues. The CDR3 is CASSISGRGGSPLHF. CDR3 sequence (DNA): TGTGCCAGTAGTATTTCTGGAAGGGGTGGTTCACCCCTCCACTTT. Drawing the rest from reference TRBV19 and TRBJ1-6, the complete variable domain is DGGITQSPKYLFRKEGQNVTLSCEQNLNHDAMYWYRQDPGQGLRLIYYSQIVNDFQKGDIAEGYSVSREKKESFPLTVTSAQKNPTAFYLCASSISGRGGSPLHFGNGTRLTVT.

This sequence joins TRBV29-1 and TRBJ1-5; D not resolved. The germline CDR1 and CDR2 sequences are SQVTM and ANQGSEA. Trimming took 4 bases from V and 4 from J, leaving 11 bases between them. This CDR3 is 13 amino acids long. This CDR3 is CSVAGSSNQPQHF. The CDR3 DNA reads TGCAGCGTTGCAGGCAGCAGTAATCAGCCCCAGCATTTT.

This clone was counted only a few times. This chain uses TRBV6-5 with TRBJ2-3; 7 positions agree with TRBD1. V shed 5 bases and J 6 bases; nucleotides not matched to a gene: 2. This CDR3 comprises 12 residues. The germline V gene encodes CDR1 MNHEY and CDR2 SVGAGI. The CDR3 reads CASSGQVDTQYF. The CDR3 DNA follows: TGTGCCAGCAGTGGACAGGTTGATACGCAGTATTTT.

The V and J genes are TRBV19 and TRBJ1-2; 7 nucleotides align to TRBD1. This CDR3 contains 13 residues. V lost 7 bases and J lost 2; bases outside the gene matches: 4. In germline, CDR1 is LNHDA, CDR2 SQIVND (reference sequence). The CDR3 bases are TGTGCCAGTACCCGGACAGGAAACTATGGCTACACCTTC. This gives the protein CASTRTGNYGYTF.

This chain connects TRBV5-1 to TRBJ2-1; 14 nucleotides agree with TRBD2. CDR3 length: 16 amino acids. The germline V gene encodes CDR1 SGHRS and CDR2 YFSETQ. With V trimmed by 4 bases and J by 5 bases, 5 bases remained unmatched. CDR3 amino acids: CASSPGLAGDHNEQFF. Here the CDR3 DNA reads TGCGCCAGCAGCCCGGGACTAGCGGGGGACCACAATGAGCAGTTCTTC.

The chain combines TRBV7-9 with TRBJ2-1, with 9 nucleotides matching TRBD2. With V trimmed by 5 bases and J by 4 bases, 6 bases remained unmatched. The germline CDR1 and CDR2 sequences are SEHNR and FQNEAQ (reference sequence). The CDR3 covers 15 residues. CDR3 residues: CASSRRGGEYNEQFF. CDR3 DNA: TGTGCCAGCAGCAGGCGGGGGGGAGAATACAATGAGCAGTTCTTC.

This chain links TRBV19 with TRBJ1-5, with D perhaps matching TRBD1 (6 bases). V gave up 4 bases and J gave up 6 bases, with 19 bases separating them. This CDR3 spans 16 amino acids. Germline loops: CDR1 LNHDA, CDR2 SQIVND (reference sequence). CDR3 sequence: CASSTQQGPGGQPQHF. The CDR3 region has the DNA TGTGCCAGTAGTACCCAACAGGGACCGGGAGGTCAGCCCCAGCATTTT.

This chain uses TRBV6-1 with TRBJ1-2; no definite D call. Between the trimmed V and J ends, which lost 1 base and 5 bases, there was a span of 14 bases. This CDR3 has 15 residues. Per the germline V gene, CDR1 is MNHNS and CDR2 is SASEGT. The CDR3 loop is CASSEDQSGKYGYTF. The CDR3 bases are TGTGCCAGCAGTGAAGACCAATCCGGTAAATATGGCTACACCTTC.

The chain couples TRBV5-4 to TRBJ2-5; 12 bases map to TRBD2. After removal of 2 bases from V and 3 bases from J, the junction contained 2 bases not matched to a gene. The germline V gene has CDR1 SGHNT and CDR2 YYREEE (reference sequence). This CDR3 has 15 amino acids. The CDR3 DNA reads TGTGCCAGCAGCTTAGCTAGCGGGAGGGAAGAGACCCAGTACTTC. Translated, it gives CASSLASGREETQYF.

This chain connects TRBV28 to TRBJ2-2, with a possible D match to TRBD2 (5 bases). The CDR3 is made up of 17 amino acids. Germline-derived CDR1 and CDR2 are MDHEN and SYDVKM. V was cut by 5 bases and J by 0 bases, with 16 bases left in between. The DNA of the CDR3 is TGTGCCAGCAGTCCACCGGGCAGCGGAACGAACACCGGGGAGCTGTTTTTT. This sequence encodes CASSPPGSGTNTGELFF.

J is TRBJ1-1 and V is TRBV19, with TRBD1 as a possible D gene (6 bases). The CDR3 spans 14 residues. Trimming stripped 4 bases from V and 1 base from J, with 10 bases between. Germline CDR1 reads LNHDA; CDR2 reads SQIVND (reference sequence). The CDR3 nucleotides are TGTGCCAGTAGTAAACTAGGGGGGAACACTGAAGCTTTCTTT. Its protein is CASSKLGGNTEAFF.

The rearrangement links TRBV6-1 to TRBJ1-1, with TRBD1 matching 7 bases. CDR1 is MNHNS and CDR2 is SASEGT in the germline V gene. The CDR3 runs to 15 residues. The junction had 11 bases not matched to a gene; V was cut back by 6 bases and J by 4 bases. As DNA, the CDR3 is TGTGCCAGCAGCTCAGGGGGTCTAGGGGGCACTGAAGCTTTCTTT. This encodes CASSSGGLGGTEAFF.